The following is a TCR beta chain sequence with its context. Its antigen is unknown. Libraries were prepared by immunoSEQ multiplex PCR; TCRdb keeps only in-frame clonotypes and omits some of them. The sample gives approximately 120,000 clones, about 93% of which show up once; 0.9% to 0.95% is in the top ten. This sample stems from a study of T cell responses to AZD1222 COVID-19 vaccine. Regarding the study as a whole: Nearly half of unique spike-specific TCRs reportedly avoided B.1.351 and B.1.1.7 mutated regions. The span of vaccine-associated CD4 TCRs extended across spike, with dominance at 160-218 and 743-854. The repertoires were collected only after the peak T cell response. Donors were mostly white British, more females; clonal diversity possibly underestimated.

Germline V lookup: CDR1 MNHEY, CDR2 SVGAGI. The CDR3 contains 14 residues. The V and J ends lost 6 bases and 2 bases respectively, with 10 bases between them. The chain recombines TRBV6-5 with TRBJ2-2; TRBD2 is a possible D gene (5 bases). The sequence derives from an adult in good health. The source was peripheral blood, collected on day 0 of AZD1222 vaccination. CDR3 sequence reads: CASRRELNTGELFF. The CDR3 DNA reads TGTGCCAGCAGGAGGGAACTTAACACCGGGGAGCTGTTTTTT.